These 5 T cell receptor beta chains were all obtained from the same sample, sequenced in a study of cytomegalovirus exposure and HLA in healthy donors. Here immunoSEQ multiplex PCR was the method, and the copy in TCRdb shows in-frame clones only, minus some. The sample records approximately 59,000 clones, roughly 93% being singletons. The sequencing input was PBMCs. The source is a woman aged 18-29 years in good health and CMV-seropositive.

The chain carries TRBV12-1 and TRBJ2-7; the table calls TRBD2, which could not be checked here. TRBV12-1 is a recognized pseudogene. This CDR3 region has 16 residues. The CDR3 nucleotides read TGTGCCAGCAGCTTGGGACTAGCGGGGGAAAACTACGAGCAGTACTTC. This sequence encodes CASSLGLAGENYEQYF.

V gene TRBV11-2 combines with J gene TRBJ1-1; 9 bases agree with TRBD1. After removal of 4 bases from V and 4 bases from J, the junction contained 7 bases not matched to a gene. The length of the CDR3 is 15 residues. Germline-derived CDR1 and CDR2 are SGHAT and FQNNGV. CDR3 nucleotide sequence: TGTGCCAGCAGCTCCTCGGACAGGGGTGGCACTGAAGCTTTCTTT. Its protein is CASSSSDRGGTEAFF.

The chain couples TRBV2 to TRBJ1-3; tentatively, D is TRBD1 (5 bases). Deletions cut 6 bases from V and 0 bases from J, with 15 bases between. Germline CDR1 is SNHLY and CDR2 is FYNNEI. The CDR3 runs 16 residues. The CDR3 nucleotides read TGTGCCAGCAGGGTCCTTCAGGGCTTCTCTGGAAACACCATATATTTT. This gives the protein CASRVLQGFSGNTIYF.

The CDR3 sequence is CASSDTGRGYTF. The CDR3 nucleotides are TGTGCCAGCAGTGATACAGGGAGAGGCTACACCTTC. This chain uses TRBV6-1 with TRBJ1-2, with TRBD1 as a possible D gene (6 bases). Germline loops: CDR1 MNHNS, CDR2 SASEGT. V lost 3 bases and J 8 bases, leaving 10 bases between the germline ends. The CDR3 length is 12 residues.

The CDR3 loop reads CASSDTRTSREQFF. The CDR3 bases are TGTGCCAGCAGTGACACCAGGACTAGCCGGGAGCAGTTCTTC. The chain uses TRBV6-1 and TRBJ2-1, with TRBD2 identical over 8 bases. The germline CDR1 and CDR2 sequences are MNHNS and SASEGT. There are 14 residues in the CDR3. The ends lost 3 bases at V and 10 bases at J; junction bases unmatched: 8.